One and the same sample provided the 8 T cell receptor beta chains below, sequenced in a study of graft-versus-host responses after intestinal transplantation. These receptors are not linked to any known antigen. The data were produced by immunoSEQ multiplex PCR, yet TCRdb's version contains in-frame clones alone and is incomplete. Of 100,000 to 130,000 clones listed, 80% to 90% are singletons. Specimen: unstimulated CD4+ T cells sorted from spleen or lymph node cells, collected before transplant. The receptor set was obtained from a human donor who was the organ donor for an intestinal transplant.

V gene TRBV2 combines with J gene TRBJ2-7; the D gene is possibly TRBD2 (6 bases). CDR1 and CDR2 from the germline V gene are SNHLY and FYNNEI. V was trimmed by 8 bases and J by 6 bases, leaving 20 bases between them. The CDR3 covers 14 residues. CDR3 in DNA: TGTGCCAGCCTCTCCGAACTAGCCGTAGCCGAGCAGTACTTC. This translates into CASLSELAVAEQYF.

The chain uses TRBV28 and TRBJ2-7; D remains unclear. The CDR3 runs to 11 residues. The V gene's germline CDR1 is MDHEN and CDR2 SYDVKM. V was pared by 8 bases and J by 2 bases, with 7 bases between. The CDR3 nucleotides read TGTGCCAGCCGAGTGGCCTACGAGCAGTACTTC. Translating it yields CASRVAYEQYF.

This clone was recorded a few times. The chain links TRBV9 to TRBJ2-1; 8 nucleotides match TRBD2. The CDR3 extends over 15 amino acids. The germline V gene has CDR1 SGDLS and CDR2 YYNGEE. Trimming removed 0 bases from V and 3 bases from J; junction bases left unmatched: 2. The CDR3 loop reads CASSVDSGVYNEQFF. CDR3 DNA sequence: TGTGCCAGCAGCGTAGATAGCGGGGTCTACAATGAGCAGTTCTTC.

The J gene is TRBJ2-3, the V gene TRBV4-1; TRBD2 matches at 7 bases. Germline V CDR1 and CDR2: MGHRA, YSYEKL. The CDR3 has 16 residues. The V gene end was trimmed by 1 base and the J gene end by 0 bases; junction bases not matched to a gene: 4. The CDR3 DNA follows: TGCGCCAGCAGCCAAGTGCGGCGGGGGAGCACAGATACGCAGTATTTT. Translating gives CASSQVRRGSTDTQYF.

This clone has just a few counts. The rearrangement links TRBV7-3 to TRBJ2-2, with D tentatively TRBD1 (6 bases). Germline V gives CDR1 SGHTA, CDR2 FQGTGA. V gave up 2 bases and J gave up 4 bases, with 11 bases separating them. This CDR3 comprises 15 residues. Written as DNA, the CDR3 is TGTGCCAGCAGCTTACCTCAGGGGTCCACCGGGGAGCTGTTTTTT. It specifies CASSLPQGSTGELFF.

V and J are TRBV6-1 and TRBJ2-5; D is undetermined. V lost 3 bases to trimming and J lost 5 bases, with 7 bases between them. Germline CDR1 reads MNHNS; CDR2 reads SASEGT. The CDR3 consists of 12 residues. The CDR3 nucleotides are TGTGCCAGCAGTGAGCTGAGGGAGACCCAGTACTTC. Protein sequence: CASSELRETQYF.

The gene calls are TRBV6-1 and TRBJ2-3; a weak D match, TRBD1 (6 bases). The V gene's germline CDR1 is MNHNS and CDR2 SASEGT. The length of the CDR3 is 15 residues. Trimming took off 7 bases at V and 3 bases at J, with 17 bases between the two ends. The CDR3 loop is CASTPGERVTDTQYF. Written as DNA, the CDR3 is TGTGCCAGCACCCCAGGGGAACGGGTTACAGATACGCAGTATTTT.

J is TRBJ2-1 and V is TRBV30; 9 bases are a match to TRBD1. The CDR3 covers 14 residues. Per the germline V gene, CDR1 is GTSNPN and CDR2 is SVGIG (reference sequence). V was clipped by 5 bases and J by 7 bases; unmatched bases: 9. CDR3 sequence: CAWHGTGNLNEQFF. CDR3 in DNA: TGTGCCTGGCACGGGACAGGGAATCTAAATGAGCAGTTCTTC.